These 25 T cell receptor beta chains came from one sample sequenced in a study of beta chain features in type 1 diabetes. The investigators reverse transcribed all of the isolated RNA, so they sequenced expressed TCRB transcripts. Generated by immunoSEQ multiplex PCR, the TCRdb table keeps only in-frame clones and is missing some. The data show hundreds of thousands of clones, 30% seen once. The sequencing input was naive CD4+ T cells from blood. Receptors were obtained from a man younger than 30 in good health.

This clone was detected only a few times. In nucleotides, the CDR3 is TGTGCCACCAGCTACTCGGCCGGGACAGTGGGTTCTTCAGATACGCAGTATTTT. Translation gives CATSYSAGTVGSSDTQYF. The rearrangement uses TRBV15 and TRBJ2-3; 7 bases line up with TRBD1. Trimming at V came to 5 bases and at J to 4 bases, leaving 18 bases not matched to a gene. Germline CDR1 and CDR2: LNHNV and YYDKDF (reference sequence). The CDR3 has 18 residues.

This clone was counted a few times. This chain joins TRBV6-6 and TRBJ1-4, with TRBD1 as a possible D gene (6 bases). Germline V CDR1 and CDR2: MNHNY, SVGAGI (reference sequence). The CDR3 spans 15 residues. V dropped 2 bases and J dropped 2 bases, with 9 bases sitting between them. DNA for the CDR3: TGTGCCAGCAGTTACAGCACAGGGACTAATGAAAAACTGTTTTTT. This codes for CASSYSTGTNEKLFF.

The chain couples TRBV30 to TRBJ2-7, with D perhaps matching TRBD2 (6 bases). V lost 3 bases, J lost 3 bases, and 18 bases lay in between. The CDR3 extends over 15 amino acids. Germline CDR1 reads GTSNPN; CDR2 reads SVGIG (reference sequence). CDR3 amino acids: CAWSHGTPEGYEQYF. The CDR3 coding sequence is TGTGCCTGGAGCCACGGGACTCCGGAGGGCTACGAGCAGTACTTC.

As to this clone: The sample carries other DNA sequences with the same CDR3. The gene calls are TRBV30 and TRBJ1-5, with a possible D match to TRBD1 (5 bases). V lost 0 bases to trimming and J lost 3 bases, with 6 bases between them. The CDR3 totals 13 residues. Germline loops: CDR1 GTSNPN, CDR2 SVGIG (reference sequence). CDR3 bases: TGTGCCTGGAGTGTCGGGGCCAATCAGCCCCAGCATTTT. It specifies CAWSVGANQPQHF.

This clone was detected only a few times. The V call is TRBV19, the J call TRBJ2-6, with TRBD1 as a possible D gene (6 bases). Germline V lookup: CDR1 LNHDA, CDR2 SQIVND (reference sequence). Trimming removed 3 bases from V and 4 bases from J, with 13 bases in between. The CDR3 sequence is 16 residues long. This CDR3 reads CASSILTGTGANVLTF. The CDR3 DNA reads as TGTGCCAGTAGTATTCTTACAGGGACGGGGGCCAACGTCCTGACTTTC. Full variable domain (rest looked up from reference TRBV19 and TRBJ2-6): DGGITQSPKYLFRKEGQNVTLSCEQNLNHDAMYWYRQDPGQGLRLIYYSQIVNDFQKGDIAEGYSVSREKKESFPLTVTSAQKNPTAFYLCASSILTGTGANVLTFGAGSRLTVL.

This clone has more than one count but fewer than ten. The chain couples TRBV4-3 to TRBJ2-1; 8 bases align to TRBD1. The germline V gene encodes CDR1 LGHNA and CDR2 YSLEER. This CDR3 comprises 17 residues. J lost 0 bases, V lost 0 bases, and 4 bases had no gene match. The CDR3 loop reads CASSQEWTGSSYNEQFF. The CDR3 DNA reads TGCGCCAGCAGCCAAGAATGGACAGGGAGCTCCTACAATGAGCAGTTCTTC.

The genes are TRBV7-3 and TRBJ2-6, with D possibly TRBD2 on 5 matching bases. The CDR3 extends over 17 amino acids. V lost 5 bases and J 1 base, leaving 15 bases between the germline ends. The germline V gene encodes CDR1 SGHTA and CDR2 FQGTGA. CDR3 loop: CASSPAGPPSGANVLTF. CDR3 coding DNA: TGTGCCAGCAGCCCTGCGGGTCCCCCATCTGGGGCCAACGTCCTGACTTTC.

The chain recombines TRBV9 with TRBJ2-3; D gene uncertain. The germline CDR1 and CDR2 sequences are SGDLS and YYNGEE. The V and J ends lost 0 bases and 4 bases respectively, with 9 bases between them. The CDR3 loop spans 14 amino acids. The CDR3 sequence: CASSVVPVADTQYF. The CDR3 DNA reads TGTGCCAGCAGCGTAGTCCCGGTCGCAGATACGCAGTATTTT. The entire variable domain, with the rest obtained from reference TRBV9 and TRBJ2-3, is as follows: DSGVTQTPKHLITATGQRVTLRCSPRSGDLSVYWYQQSLDQGLQFLIQYYNGEERAKGNILERFSAQQFPDLHSELNLSSLELGDSALYFCASSVVPVADTQYFGPGTRLTVL.

The V and J genes are TRBV29-1 and TRBJ1-1; maybe TRBD1 (6 bases). Germline lookup yields CDR1 SQVTM and CDR2 ANQGSEA. The V end was cut by 1 base, the J end by 11 bases, with 14 bases between. The CDR3 contains 12 residues. This chain's CDR3 is CSVEVGGGMAFF. CDR3 nucleotide sequence: TGCAGCGTTGAAGTAGGAGGGGGTATGGCTTTCTTT.

This chain joins TRBV25-1 and TRBJ1-1, with 9 bases matching TRBD1. The junction had 3 bases not matched to a gene; V was cut back by 7 bases and J by 3 bases. This CDR3 has 13 residues. Germline values: CDR1 MGHDK, CDR2 SYGVNS. The CDR3 coding sequence is TGTGCCAGCAAGTGGACAGGGGACACTGAAGCTTTCTTT. It translates to CASKWTGDTEAFF.

There are a few counts of this clone. Other DNA sequences in the sample encode the same CDR3. This rearrangement joins TRBV18 to TRBJ2-3; no clear D gene. Trimming left V 0 bases short and J 5 bases short, with 3 bases between. Germline V gene lookup returns CDR1 KGHSH and CDR2 LQKENI. This CDR3 comprises 12 residues. This CDR3 reads CASSPPIDTQYF. CDR3 coding DNA: TGTGCCAGCTCACCACCTATAGATACGCAGTATTTT.

The V gene is TRBV5-6, the J gene TRBJ2-6; D remains ambiguous. This CDR3 contains 16 residues. The germline V gene has CDR1 SGHDT and CDR2 YYEEEE. V was pared by 0 bases and J by 0 bases, with 7 bases between. CDR3: CASSLGPPSGANVLTF. CDR3 nucleotides: TGTGCCAGCAGCTTGGGACCGCCCTCTGGGGCCAACGTCCTGACTTTC.

The V call is TRBV7-2, the J call TRBJ2-3; the D gene could be TRBD1 or TRBD2 (6 bases each). Trimming shortened V by 1 base and J by 6 bases, and 11 bases separated the two germline ends. The germline V gene has CDR1 SGHTA and CDR2 FQGNSA. This CDR3 is 14 amino acids long. This chain's CDR3 is CASSLDSGADTQYF. CDR3 in DNA: TGTGCCAGCAGCTTAGATTCGGGGGCGGATACGCAGTATTTT.

The chain is built from TRBV7-2 and TRBJ2-1; 10 bases agree with TRBD1. Trimming removed 5 bases from V and 8 bases from J; junction bases left unmatched: 9. The CDR3 has 15 residues. CDR1 is SGHTA and CDR2 is FQGNSA in the germline V gene. In DNA, the CDR3 is TGTGCCAGCAGCCCCCGGACAGGGGGTGCGGATGAGCAGTTCTTC. Translation: CASSPRTGGADEQFF.

The chain employs TRBV25-1 and TRBJ2-7; tentatively, D is TRBD2 (5 bases). With 0 bases removed from V and 5 bases from J, the gap between germline ends came to 11 bases. The V gene's germline CDR1 is MGHDK and CDR2 SYGVNS. The CDR3 length is 14 residues. Here the CDR3 reads CASSEYKGSDEQYF. For the CDR3, the DNA is TGTGCCAGCAGTGAATATAAGGGTAGCGACGAGCAGTACTTC.

The V gene is TRBV7-2, the J gene TRBJ1-5; D remains ambiguous. With 2 bases removed from V and 4 bases from J, the gap between germline ends came to 6 bases. Germline lookup yields CDR1 SGHTA and CDR2 FQGNSA. The length of the CDR3 is 13 residues. The CDR3 loop is CASSLSRNQPQHF. In DNA, the CDR3 is TGTGCCAGCAGCTTATCCCGTAATCAGCCCCAGCATTTT.

J is TRBJ2-7 and V is TRBV6-5; a possible D gene is TRBD2 (5 bases). The V gene lost 4 bases and the J gene lost 3 bases, with 13 bases spanning the gap. The CDR3 is 14 amino acids. Germline V gene sequence: CDR1 MNHEY, CDR2 SVGAGI. Here the CDR3 reads CASSSVGIGYEQYF. The CDR3 DNA reads as TGTGCCAGCAGTTCCGTCGGGATTGGCTACGAGCAGTACTTC.

This clone appeared a few times. The chain employs TRBV7-2 and TRBJ1-5, with D uncertain. CDR3 length equals 15 residues. From germline, CDR1 is SGHTA and CDR2 FQGNSA. Trimming shortened V by 2 bases and J by 7 bases, and 15 bases separated the two germline ends. The CDR3 protein is CASSLQASVQQPQHF. DNA for the CDR3: TGTGCCAGCAGCTTACAGGCCTCTGTCCAGCAGCCCCAGCATTTT.

The chain joins TRBV2 to TRBJ2-1; D assignment may be TRBD1 or TRBD2 (5 bases each). There are 16 residues in the CDR3. Germline CDR1 SNHLY, CDR2 FYNNEI. The germline V and J ends were trimmed by 6 bases and 1 base, with 16 bases remaining between them. The CDR3 sequence is CASRGLATSSYNEQFF. The CDR3 DNA is TGTGCCAGCAGGGGGCTAGCTACCTCTTCCTACAATGAGCAGTTCTTC.

The V gene is TRBV5-1, the J gene TRBJ1-2; 10 bases are a match to TRBD1. This CDR3 contains 15 residues. The J segment lost 4 bases and the V segment lost 4 bases, leaving 7 bases of the junction unmatched. Germline CDR1 and CDR2: SGHRS and YFSETQ. CDR3 bases: TGCGCCAGCAGCGCCTCGACAGGGGGCAGCTATGGCTACACCTTC. Translating gives CASSASTGGSYGYTF.

The chain combines TRBV30 with TRBJ2-7; D assignment may be TRBD1 or TRBD2 (5 bases each). Germline loops: CDR1 GTSNPN, CDR2 SVGIG (reference sequence). CDR3 length equals 17 residues. V lost 0 bases and J 1 base, leaving 19 bases between the germline ends. DNA of the CDR3: TGTGCCTGGAGTGTGAGAGTCTGGGGGTCCCGATCCTACGAGCAGTACTTC. Protein sequence: CAWSVRVWGSRSYEQYF.

This chain connects TRBV4-2 to TRBJ2-7, with TRBD1 matching over 8 bases. The CDR3 covers 15 residues. Germline V gene lookup returns CDR1 LGHNA and CDR2 YNFKEQ. The V gene end was trimmed by 3 bases and the J gene end by 7 bases; junction bases not matched to a gene: 11. CDR3 sequence reads: CASSQVGQGFGEQYF. CDR3 nucleotide sequence: TGTGCCAGCAGCCAGGTCGGACAGGGCTTTGGTGAGCAGTACTTC.

This clone has only a few counts. CDR3 residues: CASSAGAVGEQFF. CDR3 nucleotides: TGTGCCAGCAGCGCGGGGGCGGTTGGGGAGCAGTTCTTC. The chain joins TRBV9 to TRBJ2-1; D might be TRBD1 or TRBD2, each matching 6 bases. Trimming took 3 bases from V and 10 from J, leaving 14 bases between them. The germline CDR1 and CDR2 sequences are SGDLS and YYNGEE. The CDR3 totals 13 residues.

In the case of this clone: Other DNA sequences in the same sample also yield this CDR3. The rearrangement links TRBV4-2 to TRBJ2-1, with D perhaps TRBD2 (5 bases). Trimming took off 0 bases at V and 7 bases at J, with 13 bases between the two ends. Per the germline V gene, CDR1 is LGHNA and CDR2 is YNFKEQ. CDR3 length equals 15 residues. CDR3 coding DNA: TGTGCCAGCAGCCAAGATGAAGGGCGGGCGAATGAGCAGTTCTTC. This translates into CASSQDEGRANEQFF.

This clone was counted a few times. The rearrangement uses TRBV15 and TRBJ2-1; a possible D gene is TRBD2 (5 bases). Germline values: CDR1 LNHNV, CDR2 YYDKDF (reference sequence). Trimming removed 2 bases from V and 9 bases from J, with 8 bases in between. This CDR3 is 12 amino acids long. The CDR3 region is CATSRLEGEQFF. CDR3 in DNA: TGTGCCACCAGCAGACTAGAGGGTGAGCAGTTCTTC.